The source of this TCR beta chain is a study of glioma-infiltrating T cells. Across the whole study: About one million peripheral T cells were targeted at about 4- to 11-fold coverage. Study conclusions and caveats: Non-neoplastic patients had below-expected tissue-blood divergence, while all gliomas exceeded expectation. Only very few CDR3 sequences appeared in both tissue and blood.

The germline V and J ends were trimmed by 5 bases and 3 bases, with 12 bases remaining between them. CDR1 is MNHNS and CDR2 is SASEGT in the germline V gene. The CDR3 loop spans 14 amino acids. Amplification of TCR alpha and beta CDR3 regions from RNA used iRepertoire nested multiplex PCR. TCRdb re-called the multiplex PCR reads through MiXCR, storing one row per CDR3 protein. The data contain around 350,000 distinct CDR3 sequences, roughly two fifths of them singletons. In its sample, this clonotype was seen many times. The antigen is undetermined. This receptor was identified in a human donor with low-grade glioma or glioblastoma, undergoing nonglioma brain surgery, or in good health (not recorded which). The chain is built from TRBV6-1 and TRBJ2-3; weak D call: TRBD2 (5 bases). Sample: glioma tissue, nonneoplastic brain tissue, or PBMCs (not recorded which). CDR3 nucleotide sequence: TGTGCCAGCAGTTTTCTAGCCGCAACAGATACGCAGTATTTT. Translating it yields CASSFLAATDTQYF.